This T cell receptor beta chain was sequenced in a study of cytomegalovirus exposure and HLA in healthy donors. Overall study: Inside one of the first data releases sat some 93 million unique TCRs taken from HLA-typed donors. Points from the study as a whole: In a later analysis, TCR beta V- and J-gene trimming showed a link to a missense DCLRE1C variant. Altogether, about 160 TCR beta chains were recorded as cytomegalovirus-associated.

Amplification used 60 Vbeta primers and 13 Jbeta primers. This table comes from immunoSEQ multiplex PCR, and its TCRdb copy is limited to in-frame clones, with some not included. The repertoire holds approximately 100,000 clones, with around two thirds as singletons. As concerns this clone: Its target is unknown.

This sequence originates from a man aged 25 to 45 in good health and CMV-seropositive. The sequenced sample consisted of PBMCs.

Written as DNA, the CDR3 is TGTGCCAGCAGGGCTGGACAGGGAGGGTCCAATGAGCAGTTCTTC. Amino acids: CASRAGQGGSNEQFF. The genes are TRBV2 and TRBJ2-1; D possibly corresponds to TRBD1 (8 bases). The germline gives CDR1 SNHLY, CDR2 FYNNEI. V lost 6 bases, J lost 6 bases, and 18 bases lay in between. The CDR3 totals 15 residues.